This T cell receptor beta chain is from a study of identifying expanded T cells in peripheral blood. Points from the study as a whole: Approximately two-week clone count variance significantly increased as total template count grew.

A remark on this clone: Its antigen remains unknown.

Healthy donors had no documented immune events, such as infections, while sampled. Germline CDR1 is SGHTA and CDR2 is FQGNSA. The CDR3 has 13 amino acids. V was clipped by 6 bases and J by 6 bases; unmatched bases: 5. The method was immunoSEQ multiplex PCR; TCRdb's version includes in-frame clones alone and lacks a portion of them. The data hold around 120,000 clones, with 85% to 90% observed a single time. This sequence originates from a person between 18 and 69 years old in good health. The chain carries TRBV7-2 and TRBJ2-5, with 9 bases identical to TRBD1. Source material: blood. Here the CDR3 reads CASSRQGGQTQYF. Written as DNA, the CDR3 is TGTGCCAGCAGTCGACAGGGGGGACAGACCCAGTACTTC. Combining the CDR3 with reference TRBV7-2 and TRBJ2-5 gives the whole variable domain GAGVSQSPSNKVTEKGKDVELRCDPISGHTALYWYRQSLGQGLEFLIYFQGNSAPDKSGLPSDRFSAERTGGSVSTLTIQRTQQEDSAVYLCASSRQGGQTQYFGPGTRLLVL.